These 13 T cell receptor beta chains came from one sample sequenced in a study of T cell changes during pregnancy in multiple sclerosis. The assay was immunoSEQ multiplex PCR, and TCRdb's table has in-frame clones only and misses some. This sample yields more than 100,000 clones, of which almost 95% are seen a single time; around 0.92% belongs to the top ten. The sequences come from peripheral blood, collected after pregnancy. The receptors were gathered from a female donor with multiple sclerosis, enrolled in a pregnancy study.

The chain couples TRBV4-1 to TRBJ1-4; 8 nucleotides line up with TRBD1. Germline CDR1 and CDR2: MGHRA and YSYEKL. This CDR3 region has 15 residues. Losses at the gene ends were 4 bases for V and 6 bases for J; bases not matched to a gene: 7. This CDR3 is CASSRGGTGYEKLFF. In nucleotides, the CDR3 is TGCGCCAGCAGCCGGGGGGGGACAGGCTATGAAAAACTGTTTTTT.

The chain has TRBV27 and TRBJ2-3; D uncertain. V was cut by 3 bases and J by 1 base, with 11 bases left in between. CDR1 MNHEY and CDR2 SMNVEV come from the germline V gene (reference sequence). CDR3 length: 15 amino acids. CDR3 amino acids: CASSLVSVGTDTQYF. CDR3 nucleotide sequence: TGTGCCAGCAGTTTGGTCAGCGTGGGCACAGATACGCAGTATTTT.

The CDR3 is CASSSRDRIYGYTF. CDR3 sequence (DNA): TGCGCCAGCAGCTCCCGGGACAGGATCTATGGCTACACCTTC. The chain employs TRBV5-1 and TRBJ1-2; TRBD1 aligns across 8 bases. CDR1 is SGHRS, CDR2 YFSETQ, per germline. The length of the CDR3 is 14 residues. V gave up 3 bases and J gave up 4 bases; unmatched junction bases: 5.

J is TRBJ1-1 and V is TRBV4-3; no clear D. V was clipped by 3 bases and J by 3 bases, with 14 bases between them. Germline V lookup: CDR1 LGHNA, CDR2 YSLEER. The CDR3 spans 15 residues. The CDR3 is CASSQGRGSDTEAFF. The CDR3 nucleotides read TGCGCCAGCAGCCAGGGCCGCGGGAGCGACACTGAAGCTTTCTTT.

CDR3 nucleotide sequence: TGTGCCAGCAGCCCAGGGGGTAGCGGGGTGATCTACGAGCAGTACTTC. This encodes CASSPGGSGVIYEQYF. The chain recombines TRBV5-4 with TRBJ2-7; D possibly corresponds to TRBD2 (8 bases). V lost 4 bases and J lost 3, with 20 bases in between. This CDR3 is built from 16 residues. The germline CDR1 and CDR2 sequences are SGHNT and YYREEE (reference sequence).

This sequence joins TRBV19 and TRBJ2-7; 12 positions match TRBD2. CDR1 and CDR2 (germline): LNHDA, SQIVND (reference sequence). The CDR3 runs 17 residues. V was pared by 5 bases and J by 4 bases, with 12 bases of the junction left unmatched. The CDR3, as DNA: TGTGCCAGTAGTCGTCATGGGGCTAGCGGGAGGGCGTACGAGCAGTACTTC. Its protein is CASSRHGASGRAYEQYF. The full variable domain, rest sourced from reference TRBV19 and TRBJ2-7, is DGGITQSPKYLFRKEGQNVTLSCEQNLNHDAMYWYRQDPGQGLRLIYYSQIVNDFQKGDIAEGYSVSREKKESFPLTVTSAQKNPTAFYLCASSRHGASGRAYEQYFGPGTRLTVT.

This clone occurred once. The CDR3 loop is CSVENLSNYGYTF. The CDR3 DNA sequence: TGCAGCGTTGAAAACCTCAGTAACTATGGCTACACCTTC. The chain has TRBV29-1 and TRBJ1-2; D unclear. Between the trimmed V and J ends, which lost 2 bases and 1 base, there was a span of 8 bases. The CDR3 is made up of 13 amino acids. Germline lookup yields CDR1 SQVTM and CDR2 ANQGSEA.

This chain uses TRBV21-1 with TRBJ2-7; the table's TRBD1 call for D was not verified on the DNA. TRBV21-1 is flagged as a pseudogene. The CDR3 has 15 amino acids. CDR3 residues: CASSKLKKTSHEQYF. CDR3 DNA sequence: TGTGCCAGCAGCAAACTAAAAAAGACATCCCACGAGCAGTACTTC.

The V and J genes are TRBV7-9 and TRBJ1-1; 9 bases line up with TRBD1. This CDR3 has 15 amino acids. The germline V gene has CDR1 SEHNR and CDR2 FQNEAQ (reference sequence). Losses at the gene ends were 0 bases for V and 5 bases for J; bases not matched to a gene: 4. The CDR3 nucleotides are TGTGCCAGCAGCTTAGCAGGGACAGGGCGGACTGAAGCTTTCTTT. This gives the protein CASSLAGTGRTEAFF. Variable domain in full (rest from reference TRBV7-9 and TRBJ1-1): DTGVSQNPRHKITKRGQNVTFRCDPISEHNRLYWYRQTLGQGPEFLTYFQNEAQLEKSRLLSDRFSAERPKGSFSTLEIQRTEQGDSAMYLCASSLAGTGRTEAFFGQGTRLTVV.

The rearrangement links TRBV6-5 to TRBJ2-3; a weak D match, TRBD1 (5 bases). This CDR3 comprises 11 residues. The V gene's germline CDR1 is MNHEY and CDR2 SVGAGI. Trimming pared 6 bases from V and 5 bases from J, leaving 6 bases between. The CDR3 DNA reads TGTGCCAGCAGGGGGCAAGATACGCAGTATTTT. Amino acid sequence: CASRGQDTQYF.

The chain links TRBV7-9 to TRBJ2-1; TRBD2 matches at 8 bases. The CDR3 covers 16 residues. The V gene's germline CDR1 is SEHNR and CDR2 FQNEAQ (reference sequence). After removal of 3 bases from V and 0 bases from J, the junction contained 4 bases not matched to a gene. The CDR3 here is CASSLSGGVSYNEQFF. The CDR3 nucleotides are TGTGCCAGCAGCTTGTCGGGAGGGGTCTCCTACAATGAGCAGTTCTTC.

Only a few counts were recorded for this clone. V is TRBV6-1 and J is TRBJ1-5; D not resolved. In germline, CDR1 is MNHNS, CDR2 SASEGT. The germline V and J ends were trimmed by 8 bases and 0 bases, with 8 bases remaining between them. The CDR3 is 13 residues long. The chain's CDR3 is CASYGYSNQPQHF. DNA of the CDR3: TGTGCCAGCTACGGGTATAGCAATCAGCCCCAGCATTTT.

V and J are TRBV6-1 and TRBJ1-5, with D possibly being TRBD1 (5 bases). Germline V gene data show CDR1 as MNHNS and CDR2 as SASEGT. The CDR3 runs 15 residues. V was cut by 2 bases and J by 5 bases, with 13 bases left in between. As DNA, the CDR3 is TGTGCCAGCAGTGAAAGCCTTGGGGGGTATCAGCCCCAGCATTTT. This gives the protein CASSESLGGYQPQHF.